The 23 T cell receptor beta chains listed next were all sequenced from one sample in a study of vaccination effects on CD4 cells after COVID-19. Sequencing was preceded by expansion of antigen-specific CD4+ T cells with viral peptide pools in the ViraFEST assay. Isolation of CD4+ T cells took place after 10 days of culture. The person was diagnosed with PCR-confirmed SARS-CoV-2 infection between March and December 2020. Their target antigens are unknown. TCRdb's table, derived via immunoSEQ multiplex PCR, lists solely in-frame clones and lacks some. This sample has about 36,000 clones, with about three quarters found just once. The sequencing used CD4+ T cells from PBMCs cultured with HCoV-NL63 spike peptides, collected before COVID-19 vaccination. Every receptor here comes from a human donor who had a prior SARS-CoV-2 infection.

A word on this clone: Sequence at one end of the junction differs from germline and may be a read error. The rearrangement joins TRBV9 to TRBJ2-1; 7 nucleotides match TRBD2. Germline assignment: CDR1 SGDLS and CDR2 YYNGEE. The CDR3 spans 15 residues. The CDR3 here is CASSVGGSSFNEQFF. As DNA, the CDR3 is TGTGCCAGCAGCGTCGGGGGGTCTTCCTTCAATGAGCAGTTCTTC.

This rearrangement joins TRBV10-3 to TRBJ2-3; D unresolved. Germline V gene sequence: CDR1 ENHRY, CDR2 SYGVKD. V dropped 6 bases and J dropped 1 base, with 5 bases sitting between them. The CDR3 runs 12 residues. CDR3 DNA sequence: TGTGCCATCAGAGGTGGCACAGATACGCAGTATTTT. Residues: CAIRGGTDTQYF.

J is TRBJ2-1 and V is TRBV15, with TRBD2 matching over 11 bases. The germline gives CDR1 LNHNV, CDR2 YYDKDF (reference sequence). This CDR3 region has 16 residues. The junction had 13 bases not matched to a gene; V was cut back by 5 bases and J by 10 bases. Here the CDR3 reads CATSRDYGTSGTEQFF. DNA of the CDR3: TGTGCCACCAGCCGTGACTATGGGACTAGCGGTACGGAGCAGTTCTTC.

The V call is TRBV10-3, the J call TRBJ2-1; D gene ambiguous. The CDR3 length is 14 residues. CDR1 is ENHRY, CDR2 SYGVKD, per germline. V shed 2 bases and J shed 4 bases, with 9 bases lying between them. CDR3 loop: CAISEDAAYNEQFF. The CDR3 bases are TGTGCCATCAGTGAGGATGCGGCTTACAATGAGCAGTTCTTC.

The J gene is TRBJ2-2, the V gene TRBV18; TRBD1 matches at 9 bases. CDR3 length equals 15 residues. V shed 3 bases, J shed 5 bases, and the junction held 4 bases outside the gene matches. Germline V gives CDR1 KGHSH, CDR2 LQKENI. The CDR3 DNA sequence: TGTGCCAGCTCACCCGGGACAGGGCTTACCGGGGAGCTGTTTTTT. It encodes CASSPGTGLTGELFF.

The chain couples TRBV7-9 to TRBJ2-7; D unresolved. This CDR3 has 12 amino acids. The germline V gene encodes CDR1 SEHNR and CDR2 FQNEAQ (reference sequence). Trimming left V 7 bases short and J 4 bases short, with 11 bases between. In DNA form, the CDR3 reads TGTGCCAGCACCTCTATGCGTTACGAGCAGTACTTC. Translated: CASTSMRYEQYF.

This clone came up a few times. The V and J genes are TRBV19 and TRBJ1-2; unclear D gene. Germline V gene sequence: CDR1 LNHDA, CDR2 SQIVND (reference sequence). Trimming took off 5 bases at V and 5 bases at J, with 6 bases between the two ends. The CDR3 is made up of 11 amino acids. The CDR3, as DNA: TGTGCCAGTAGTCGACTATATGGCTACACCTTC. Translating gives CASSRLYGYTF.

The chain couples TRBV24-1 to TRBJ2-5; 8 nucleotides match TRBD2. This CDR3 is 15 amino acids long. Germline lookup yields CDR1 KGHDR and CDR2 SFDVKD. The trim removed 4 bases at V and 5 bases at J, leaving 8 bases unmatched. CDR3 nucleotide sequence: TGTGCCACCAGTGAATCGGCGGGAGGAGGGGAGACCCAGTACTTC. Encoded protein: CATSESAGGGETQYF.

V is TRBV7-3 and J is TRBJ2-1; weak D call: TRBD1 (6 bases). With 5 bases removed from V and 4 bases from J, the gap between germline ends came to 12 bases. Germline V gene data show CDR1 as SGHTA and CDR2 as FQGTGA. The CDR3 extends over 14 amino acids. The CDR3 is CASSLSTGYNEQFF. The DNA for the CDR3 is TGTGCCAGCAGCCTATCGACAGGATACAATGAGCAGTTCTTC. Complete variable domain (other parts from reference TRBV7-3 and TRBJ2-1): GAGVSQTPSNKVTEKGKYVELRCDPISGHTALYWYRQSLGQGPEFLIYFQGTGAADDSGLPNDRFFAVRPEGSVSTLKIQRTERGDSAVYLCASSLSTGYNEQFFGPGTRLTVL.

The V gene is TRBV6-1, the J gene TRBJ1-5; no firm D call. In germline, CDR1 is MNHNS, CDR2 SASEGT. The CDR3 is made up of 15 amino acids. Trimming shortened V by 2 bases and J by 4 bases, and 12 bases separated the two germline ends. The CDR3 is CASSESGMRNQPQHF. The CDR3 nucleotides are TGTGCCAGCAGTGAATCGGGGATGAGAAATCAGCCCCAGCATTTT.

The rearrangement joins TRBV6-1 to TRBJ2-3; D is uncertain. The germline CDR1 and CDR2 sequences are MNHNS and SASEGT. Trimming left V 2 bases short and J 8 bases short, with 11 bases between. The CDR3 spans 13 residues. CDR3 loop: CASSETVGSTQYF. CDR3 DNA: TGTGCCAGCAGTGAAACCGTAGGAAGTACGCAGTATTTT.

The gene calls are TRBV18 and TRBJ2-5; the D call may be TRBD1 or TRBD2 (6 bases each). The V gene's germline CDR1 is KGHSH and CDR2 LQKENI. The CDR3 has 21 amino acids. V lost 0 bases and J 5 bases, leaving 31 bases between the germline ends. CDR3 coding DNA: TGTGCCAGCTCACCACCTCGGTGGGCAGTGAGTCTCGGGGGCACGACGGAGACCCAGTACTTC. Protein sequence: CASSPPRWAVSLGGTTETQYF.

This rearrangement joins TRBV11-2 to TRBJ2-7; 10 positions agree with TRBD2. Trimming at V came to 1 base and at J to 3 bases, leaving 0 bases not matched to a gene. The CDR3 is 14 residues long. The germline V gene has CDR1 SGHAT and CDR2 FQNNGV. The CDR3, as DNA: TGTGCCAGCAGCTTAGGGACTAGCGGCTACGAGCAGTACTTC. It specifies CASSLGTSGYEQYF.

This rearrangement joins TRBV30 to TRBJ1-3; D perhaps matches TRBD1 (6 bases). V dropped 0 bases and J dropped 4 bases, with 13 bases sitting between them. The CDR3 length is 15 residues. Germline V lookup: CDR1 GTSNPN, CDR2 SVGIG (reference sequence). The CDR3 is CAWSVRGGLGNTIYF. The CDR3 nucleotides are TGTGCCTGGAGTGTACGAGGGGGATTAGGAAACACCATATATTTT.

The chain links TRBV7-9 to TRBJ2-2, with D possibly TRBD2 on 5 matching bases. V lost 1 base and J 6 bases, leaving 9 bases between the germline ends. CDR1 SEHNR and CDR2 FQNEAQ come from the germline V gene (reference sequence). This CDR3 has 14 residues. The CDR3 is CASSLGLAAGELFF. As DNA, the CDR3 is TGTGCCAGCAGCTTAGGTCTAGCCGCCGGGGAGCTGTTTTTT.

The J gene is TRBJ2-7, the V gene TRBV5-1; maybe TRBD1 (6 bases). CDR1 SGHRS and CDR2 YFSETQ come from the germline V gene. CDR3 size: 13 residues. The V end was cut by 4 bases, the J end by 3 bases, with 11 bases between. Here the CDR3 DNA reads TGCGCCAGCAGCCCACAGGGCAACTACGAGCAGTACTTC. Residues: CASSPQGNYEQYF.

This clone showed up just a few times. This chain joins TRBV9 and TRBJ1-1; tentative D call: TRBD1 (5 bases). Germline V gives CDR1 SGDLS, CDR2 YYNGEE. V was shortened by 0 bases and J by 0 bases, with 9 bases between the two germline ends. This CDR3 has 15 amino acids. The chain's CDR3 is CASSVEGRLNTEAFF. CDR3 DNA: TGTGCCAGCAGCGTAGAGGGACGGCTGAACACTGAAGCTTTCTTT.

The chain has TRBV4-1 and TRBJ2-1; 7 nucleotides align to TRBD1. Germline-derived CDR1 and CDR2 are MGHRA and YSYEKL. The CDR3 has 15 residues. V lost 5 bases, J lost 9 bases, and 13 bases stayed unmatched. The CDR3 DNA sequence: TGCGCCAGCAGCAATCCAGGGGGAATCCGTGGTGAGCAGTTCTTC. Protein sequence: CASSNPGGIRGEQFF.

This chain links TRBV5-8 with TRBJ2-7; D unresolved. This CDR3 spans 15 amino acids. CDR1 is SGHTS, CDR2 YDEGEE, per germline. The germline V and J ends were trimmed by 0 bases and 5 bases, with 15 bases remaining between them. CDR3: CASSLVSAGSNEQYF. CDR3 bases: TGTGCCAGCAGCTTGGTTTCAGCCGGGTCGAACGAGCAGTACTTC.

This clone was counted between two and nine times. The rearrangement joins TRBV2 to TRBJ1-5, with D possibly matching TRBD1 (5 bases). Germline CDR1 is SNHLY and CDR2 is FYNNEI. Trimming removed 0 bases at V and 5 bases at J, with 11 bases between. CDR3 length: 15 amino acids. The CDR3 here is CASSEAQKGHQPQHF. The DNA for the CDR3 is TGTGCCAGCAGTGAAGCGCAAAAGGGGCATCAGCCCCAGCATTTT.

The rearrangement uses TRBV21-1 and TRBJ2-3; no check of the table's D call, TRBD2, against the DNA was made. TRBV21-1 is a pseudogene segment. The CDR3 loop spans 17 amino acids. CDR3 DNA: TGTGCCAGCAGCTGTTTACTAGCGGAGTGTAGCACAGATACGCAGTATTTT. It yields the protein CASSCLLAECSTDTQYF.

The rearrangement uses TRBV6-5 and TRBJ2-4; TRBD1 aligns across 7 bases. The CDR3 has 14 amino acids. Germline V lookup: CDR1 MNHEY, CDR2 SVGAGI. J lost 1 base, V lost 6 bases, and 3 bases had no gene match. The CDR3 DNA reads TGTGCCAGCAGCAGACAGGGCGCCAAAAACATTCAGTACTTC. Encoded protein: CASSRQGAKNIQYF.

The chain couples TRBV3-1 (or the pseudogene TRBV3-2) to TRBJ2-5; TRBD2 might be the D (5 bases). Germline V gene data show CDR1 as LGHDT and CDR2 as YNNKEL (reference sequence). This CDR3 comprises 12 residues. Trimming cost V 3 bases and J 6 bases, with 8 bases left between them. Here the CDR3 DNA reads TGTGCCAGCAGCCAGAACGGGAAGACCCAGTACTTC. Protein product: CASSQNGKTQYF.